The next 13 T cell receptor beta chains were all read from a single sample in a study of CD8 T cells in ankylosing spondylitis. TCRdb reprocessed the 5' RACE reads with MiXCR, giving one entry per CDR3 protein. The sample lists 310,000 or so distinct CDR3 sequences, about 19% seen once, with less than 9% in the top ten. Sequencing was done on a sample of blood, either unsorted or a sorted T cell fraction (not recorded which). The source is a male donor with ankylosing spondylitis or in good health (not recorded which).

The gene calls are TRBV6-5 and TRBJ2-5, with 7 nucleotides matching TRBD1. In germline, CDR1 is MNHEY, CDR2 SVGAGI. The CDR3 contains 17 residues. V shed 0 bases, J shed 3 bases, and the junction held 10 bases outside the gene matches. CDR3 amino acids: CASSYSFRGTDKETQYF. The CDR3 DNA reads TGTGCCAGCAGTTACTCATTTAGGGGGACAGATAAAGAGACCCAGTACTTC.

The chain has TRBV6-5 and TRBJ2-1; perhaps TRBD2 as D (5 bases). Germline V lookup: CDR1 MNHEY, CDR2 SVGAGI. There are 15 residues in the CDR3. V gave up 2 bases and J gave up 0 bases, with 8 bases separating them. The CDR3 sequence: CASSYRESSYNEQFF. The CDR3 coding sequence is TGTGCCAGCAGTTACAGGGAGAGCTCCTACAATGAGCAGTTCTTC.

Of note for this clonotype: The junction and the germline gene differ at one end; a read error may be behind it. V gene TRBV29-1 combines with J gene TRBJ2-1; 7 nucleotides line up with TRBD2. The CDR3 spans 12 residues. CDR1 and CDR2 from the germline V gene are SQVTM and ANQGSEA. The CDR3 region has the DNA TGCAGCGCCCGAATGGGAGGGCCGATCATGTCCTTC. It translates to CSARMGGPIMSF.

This clonotype has only a few counts. This chain uses TRBV7-3 with TRBJ2-1; maybe TRBD1 (7 bases). CDR1 and CDR2 from the germline V gene are SGHTA and FQGTGA. The length of the CDR3 is 17 residues. The ends were cut back, 0 bases at V and 4 bases at J, with 16 bases in the middle. The CDR3 here is CASSLTAGTVKYNEQFF. The CDR3 DNA sequence: TGTGCCAGCAGCTTAACCGCGGGGACAGTAAAATACAATGAGCAGTTCTTC.

This clonotype has only a few counts. The rearrangement joins TRBV5-1 to TRBJ2-3; the match to TRBD2 covers 7 bases. This CDR3 is 16 amino acids long. Germline CDR1 is SGHRS and CDR2 is YFSETQ. V lost 2 bases and J lost 2; bases outside the gene matches: 8. CDR3: CASSLIRGGTTDTQYF. CDR3 nucleotide sequence: TGCGCCAGCAGCTTAATCCGCGGGGGTACCACAGATACGCAGTATTTT.

The chain uses TRBV27 and TRBJ2-3; 11 nucleotides match TRBD1. V dropped 6 bases and J dropped 5; count of bases not matched to a gene: 10. Germline V gives CDR1 MNHEY, CDR2 SMNVEV (reference sequence). This CDR3 is built from 16 residues. The CDR3 here is CASRADRGRPGDTQYF. The CDR3 bases are TGTGCCAGCAGGGCGGACAGGGGGCGCCCCGGAGATACGCAGTATTTT.

This clonotype came up many times. J is TRBJ2-5 and V is TRBV5-6, with D perhaps being TRBD1 or TRBD2 (5 bases each). With 1 base removed from V and 4 bases from J, the gap between germline ends came to 14 bases. Looked up from germline, CDR1 is SGHDT and CDR2 is YYEEEE. The CDR3 is 15 amino acids. CDR3 residues: CASSLPGRLIETQYF. The CDR3 region has the DNA TGTGCCAGCAGCTTGCCGGGACGGCTCATAGAGACCCAGTACTTC.

This clonotype was counted only a few times. This sequence joins TRBV6-1 and TRBJ1-2, with TRBD1 as a possible D gene (5 bases). Trimming left V 4 bases short and J 4 bases short, with 10 bases between. Germline V gene lookup returns CDR1 MNHNS and CDR2 SASEGT. This CDR3 has 13 amino acids. In nucleotides, the CDR3 is TGTGCCAGCAGTGGTAGGGGACTCTATGGCTACACCTTC. Protein: CASSGRGLYGYTF.

This clonotype was seen only a few times. The gene calls are TRBV20-1 and TRBJ1-1; 8 bases fit TRBD1. V shed 5 bases and J 4 bases; nucleotides not matched to a gene: 6. CDR3 length: 13 residues. Germline loops: CDR1 DFQATT, CDR2 SNEGSKA (reference sequence). The CDR3 nucleotides are TGCAGTGCTGCAGGGGGCGCGCCCACTGAAGCTTTCTTT. Amino acids: CSAAGGAPTEAFF.

In this sample, this clonotype turned up many times. J is TRBJ2-3 and V is TRBV10-3, with D maybe TRBD2 (5 bases). This CDR3 contains 13 residues. CDR1 ENHRY and CDR2 SYGVKD come from the germline V gene. The V end lost 7 bases, the J end lost 6 bases, and 14 bases lay between the germline ends. CDR3 coding DNA: TGTGCCATCATGAGGGTACCCTGGGATACGCAGTATTTT. Its translation is CAIMRVPWDTQYF.

The sample holds a few counts of this clonotype. The chain recombines TRBV20-1 with TRBJ2-3; D gene uncertain. Germline V gene data show CDR1 as DFQATT and CDR2 as SNEGSKA (reference sequence). V lost 6 bases and J lost 6, with 13 bases in between. This CDR3 spans 12 amino acids. Here the CDR3 reads CSAAIQADTQYF. The CDR3, as DNA: TGCAGTGCCGCAATTCAGGCCGATACGCAGTATTTT.

The gene calls are TRBV7-8 and TRBJ2-7; D unclear. CDR1 is SGHVS, CDR2 FQNEAQ, per germline. This CDR3 spans 12 amino acids. Trimming removed 2 bases at V and 4 bases at J, with 6 bases between. For the CDR3, the DNA is TGTGCCAGCAGCTTATCACCTTACGAGCAGTACGTC. Protein product: CASSLSPYEQYV.

V gene TRBV6-1 combines with J gene TRBJ2-2, with 9 bases identical to TRBD2. This CDR3 spans 17 amino acids. Germline-derived CDR1 and CDR2 are MNHNS and SASEGT. V gave up 0 bases and J gave up 7 bases; unmatched junction bases: 9. This chain's CDR3 is CASSEAGAGGAGGELFF. The CDR3 bases are TGTGCCAGCAGTGAAGCTGGAGCGGGAGGCGCGGGCGGGGAGCTGTTTTTT.